Described below is a single T cell receptor beta chain sequence and its context. Its antigen is currently unknown. Template material for amplifying TCR beta CDR3 regions consisted of RNA transcripts. First-round RT-PCR of the TCR CDR3 relied on the HTBI primer set. MiXCR, applied by TCRdb to the multiplex PCR reads, yields one record per CDR3 protein. The sample yields roughly 500,000 distinct CDR3 sequences, about 14% seen once. There are 14 residues in the CDR3. From germline, CDR1 is SEHNR and CDR2 FQNEAQ (reference sequence). The V segment lost 6 bases and the J segment 4 bases; nucleotides outside the gene matches: 4. This sample was taken from a study of T cells in Graves' hyperthyroidism and ophthalmopathy. General study results and limits: Clonotypes that were expanded in thyroid above 0.001 mostly appeared in blood too.

The gene calls are TRBV7-9 and TRBJ1-3; 9 positions agree with TRBD1. Material: blood. This receptor was obtained from a woman in her twenties or thirties with Graves' hyperthyroidism that later progressed to Graves' ophthalmopathy. This CDR3 is CASSSTGGGNTIYF. The CDR3, as DNA: TGTGCCAGCAGTTCGACAGGGGGGGGAAACACCATATATTTT.